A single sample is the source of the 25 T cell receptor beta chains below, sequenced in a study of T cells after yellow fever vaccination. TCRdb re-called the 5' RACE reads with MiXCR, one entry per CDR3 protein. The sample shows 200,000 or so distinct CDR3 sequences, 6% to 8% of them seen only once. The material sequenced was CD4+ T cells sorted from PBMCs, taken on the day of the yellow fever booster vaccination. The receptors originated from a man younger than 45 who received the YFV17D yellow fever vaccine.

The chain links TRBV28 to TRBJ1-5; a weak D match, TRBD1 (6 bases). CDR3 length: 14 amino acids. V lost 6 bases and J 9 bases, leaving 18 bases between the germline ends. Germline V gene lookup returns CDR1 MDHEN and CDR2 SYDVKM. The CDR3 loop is CASSAPRGGLPQHF. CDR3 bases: TGTGCCAGCAGCGCACCAAGGGGGGGGTTGCCCCAGCATTTT.

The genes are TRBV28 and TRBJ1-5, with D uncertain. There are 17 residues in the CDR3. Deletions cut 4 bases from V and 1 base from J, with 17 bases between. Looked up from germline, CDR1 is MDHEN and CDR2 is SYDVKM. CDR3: CASSSGLFQGSNQPQHF. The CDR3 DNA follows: TGTGCCAGCAGTTCTGGACTCTTCCAAGGGAGCAATCAGCCCCAGCATTTT.

Written as DNA, the CDR3 is TGCGCCAGCAGCTCGCACAGGGGGCAATCAGATACGCAGTATTTT. It specifies CASSSHRGQSDTQYF. The chain links TRBV4-3 to TRBJ2-3; 9 nucleotides line up with TRBD1. The CDR3 extends over 15 amino acids. J lost 4 bases, V lost 5 bases, and 7 bases had no gene match. The germline V gene encodes CDR1 LGHNA and CDR2 YSLEER.

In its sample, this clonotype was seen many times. The DNA of the CDR3 is TGTGCCAGCAGCATTTACAGCTCTGGGGCCAACGTCCTGACTTTC. Its protein product is CASSIYSSGANVLTF. V is TRBV7-9 and J is TRBJ2-6; D unresolved. CDR3 length: 15 amino acids. With 5 bases removed from V and 0 bases from J, the gap between germline ends came to 8 bases. Germline CDR1 is SEHNR and CDR2 is FQNEAQ (reference sequence).

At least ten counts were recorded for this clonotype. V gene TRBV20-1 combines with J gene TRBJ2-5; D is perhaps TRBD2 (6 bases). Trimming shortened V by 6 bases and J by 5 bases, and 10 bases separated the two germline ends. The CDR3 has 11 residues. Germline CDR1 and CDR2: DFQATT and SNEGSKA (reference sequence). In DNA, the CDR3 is TGCAGTGCCCTAGGAGGGGAGACCCAGTACTTC. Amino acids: CSALGGETQYF.

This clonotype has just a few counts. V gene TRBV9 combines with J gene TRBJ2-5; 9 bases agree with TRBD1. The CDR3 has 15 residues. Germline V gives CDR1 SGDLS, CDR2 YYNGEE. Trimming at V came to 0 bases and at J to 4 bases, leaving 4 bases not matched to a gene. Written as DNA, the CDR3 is TGTGCCAGCAGCGTAGCTTCGGGACAGGGAGAGACCCAGTACTTC. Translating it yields CASSVASGQGETQYF.

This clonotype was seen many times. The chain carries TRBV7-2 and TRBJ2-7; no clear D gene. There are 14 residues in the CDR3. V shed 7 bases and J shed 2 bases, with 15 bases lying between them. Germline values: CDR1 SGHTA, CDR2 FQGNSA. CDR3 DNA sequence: TGTGCCAGCACCCTGGGTCCGGGCACCTACGAGCAGTACTTC. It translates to CASTLGPGTYEQYF.

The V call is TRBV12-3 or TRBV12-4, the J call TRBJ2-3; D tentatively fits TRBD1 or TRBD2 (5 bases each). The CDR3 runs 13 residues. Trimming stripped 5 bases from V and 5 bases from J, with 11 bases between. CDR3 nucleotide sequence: TGTGCCAGCAGTCGGGGACGGGGAGATACGCAGTATTTT. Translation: CASSRGRGDTQYF.

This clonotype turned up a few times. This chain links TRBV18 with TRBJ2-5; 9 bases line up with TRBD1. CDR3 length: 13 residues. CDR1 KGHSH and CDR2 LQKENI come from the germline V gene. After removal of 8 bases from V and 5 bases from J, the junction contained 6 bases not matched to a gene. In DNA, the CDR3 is TGTGCCAGCCTTCGCGGACAGGGGGAGACCCAGTACTTC. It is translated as CASLRGQGETQYF.

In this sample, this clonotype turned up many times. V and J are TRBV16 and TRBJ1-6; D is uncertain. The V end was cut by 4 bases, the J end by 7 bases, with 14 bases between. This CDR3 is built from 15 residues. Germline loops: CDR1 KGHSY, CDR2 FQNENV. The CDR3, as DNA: TGTGCCAGCAGCCCCGCGGGCAGCCTCAATTCACCCCTCCACTTT. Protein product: CASSPAGSLNSPLHF.

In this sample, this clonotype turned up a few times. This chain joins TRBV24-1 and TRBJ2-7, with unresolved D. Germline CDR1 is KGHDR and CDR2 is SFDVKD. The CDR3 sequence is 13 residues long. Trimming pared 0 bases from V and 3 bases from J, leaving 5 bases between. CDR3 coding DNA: TGTGCCACCAGTGATTTGGGGGTCTACGAGCAGTACTTC. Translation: CATSDLGVYEQYF.

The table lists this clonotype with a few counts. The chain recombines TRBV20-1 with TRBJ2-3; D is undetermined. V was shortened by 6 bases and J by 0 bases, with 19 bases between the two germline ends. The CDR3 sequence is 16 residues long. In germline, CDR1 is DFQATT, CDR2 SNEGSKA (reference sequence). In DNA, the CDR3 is TGCAGTGCCTCTGAACCCGGACGGTCTAGCACAGATACGCAGTATTTT. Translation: CSASEPGRSSTDTQYF.

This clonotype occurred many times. In DNA form, the CDR3 reads TGCGCCAGCAGCTTGGGGGACTCGAAAAACATTCAGTACTTC. This codes for CASSLGDSKNIQYF. The chain recombines TRBV5-1 with TRBJ2-4; D possibly corresponds to TRBD2 (6 bases). This CDR3 is built from 14 residues. V gave up 0 bases and J gave up 4 bases, with 8 bases separating them. Germline V gene data show CDR1 as SGHRS and CDR2 as YFSETQ.

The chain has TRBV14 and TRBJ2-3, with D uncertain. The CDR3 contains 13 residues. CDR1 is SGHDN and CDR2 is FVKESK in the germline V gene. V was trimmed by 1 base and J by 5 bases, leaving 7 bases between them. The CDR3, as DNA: TGTGCCAGCAGCCAAGGGTGGGAAGATACGCAGTATTTT. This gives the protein CASSQGWEDTQYF. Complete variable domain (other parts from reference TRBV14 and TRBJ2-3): EAGVTQFPSHSVIEKGQTVTLRCDPISGHDNLYWYRRVMGKEIKFLLHFVKESKQDESGMPNNRFLAERTGGTYSTLKVQPAELEDSGVYFCASSQGWEDTQYFGPGTRLTVL.

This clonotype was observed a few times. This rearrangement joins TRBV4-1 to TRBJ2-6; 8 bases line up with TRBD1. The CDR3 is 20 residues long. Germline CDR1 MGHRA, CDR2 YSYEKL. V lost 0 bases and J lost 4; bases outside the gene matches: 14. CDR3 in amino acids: CASSQDPRTGFIFGANVLTF. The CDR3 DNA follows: TGCGCCAGCAGCCAAGACCCAAGGACAGGGTTTATCTTCGGGGCCAACGTCCTGACTTTC.

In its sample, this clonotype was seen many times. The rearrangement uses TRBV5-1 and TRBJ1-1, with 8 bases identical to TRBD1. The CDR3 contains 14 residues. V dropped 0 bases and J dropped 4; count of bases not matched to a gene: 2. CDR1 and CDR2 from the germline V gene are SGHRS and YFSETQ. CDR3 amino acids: CASSLAGGGTEAFF. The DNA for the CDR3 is TGCGCCAGCAGCTTGGCAGGGGGCGGCACTGAAGCTTTCTTT.

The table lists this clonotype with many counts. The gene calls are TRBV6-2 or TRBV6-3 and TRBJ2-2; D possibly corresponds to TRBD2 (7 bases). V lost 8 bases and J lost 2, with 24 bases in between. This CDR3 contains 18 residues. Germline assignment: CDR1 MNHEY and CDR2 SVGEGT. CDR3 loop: CASFALGGGPQNTGELFF. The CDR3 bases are TGTGCCAGCTTCGCTTTAGGGGGAGGGCCACAAAACACCGGGGAGCTGTTTTTT.

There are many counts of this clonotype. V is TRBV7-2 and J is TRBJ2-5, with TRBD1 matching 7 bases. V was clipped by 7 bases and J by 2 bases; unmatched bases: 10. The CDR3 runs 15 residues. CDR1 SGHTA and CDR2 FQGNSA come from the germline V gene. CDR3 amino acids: CASTHLWGQQETQYF. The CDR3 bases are TGTGCCAGCACCCACTTGTGGGGACAGCAAGAGACCCAGTACTTC.

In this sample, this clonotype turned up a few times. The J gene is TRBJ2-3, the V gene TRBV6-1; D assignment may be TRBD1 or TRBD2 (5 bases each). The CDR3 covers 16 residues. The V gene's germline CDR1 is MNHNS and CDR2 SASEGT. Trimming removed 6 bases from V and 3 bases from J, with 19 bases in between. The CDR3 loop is CASSGRGVGSTDTQYF. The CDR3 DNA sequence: TGTGCCAGCAGCGGAAGGGGTGTTGGGAGTACAGATACGCAGTATTTT.

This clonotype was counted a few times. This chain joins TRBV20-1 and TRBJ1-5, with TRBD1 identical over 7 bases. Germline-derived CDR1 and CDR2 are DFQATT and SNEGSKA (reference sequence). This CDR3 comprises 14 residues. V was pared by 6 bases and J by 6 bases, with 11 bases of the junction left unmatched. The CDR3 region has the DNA TGCAGTGCAAATTCCAGGGGGTTAAGTCAGCCCCAGCATTTT. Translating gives CSANSRGLSQPQHF.

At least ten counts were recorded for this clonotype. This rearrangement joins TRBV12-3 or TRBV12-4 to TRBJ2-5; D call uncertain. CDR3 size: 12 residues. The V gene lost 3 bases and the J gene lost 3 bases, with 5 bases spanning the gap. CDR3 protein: CASSFGEETQYF. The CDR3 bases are TGTGCCAGCAGTTTTGGCGAAGAGACCCAGTACTTC.

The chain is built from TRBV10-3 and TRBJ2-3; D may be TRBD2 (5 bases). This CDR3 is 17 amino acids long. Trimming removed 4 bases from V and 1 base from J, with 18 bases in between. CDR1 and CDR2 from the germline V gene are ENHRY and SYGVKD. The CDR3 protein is CAISGGRGRVGTDTQYF. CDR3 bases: TGTGCCATCAGTGGGGGTCGAGGGAGAGTTGGCACAGATACGCAGTATTTT.

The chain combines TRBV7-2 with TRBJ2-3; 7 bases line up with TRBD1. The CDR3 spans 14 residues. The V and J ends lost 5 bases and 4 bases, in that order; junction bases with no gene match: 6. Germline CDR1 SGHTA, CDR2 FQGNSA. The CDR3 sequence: CASSRNRGADTQYF. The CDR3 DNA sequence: TGTGCCAGCAGCAGAAACAGGGGAGCAGATACGCAGTATTTT.

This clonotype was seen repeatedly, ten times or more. The CDR3 reads CASRHLGTDTQYF. For the CDR3, the DNA is TGTGCCAGCAGGCACCTTGGGACAGATACGCAGTATTTT. The chain uses TRBV27 and TRBJ2-3; D unresolved. The CDR3 runs to 13 residues. The V gene lost 6 bases and the J gene lost 3 bases, with 10 bases spanning the gap. Germline V gene sequence: CDR1 MNHEY, CDR2 SMNVEV (reference sequence).

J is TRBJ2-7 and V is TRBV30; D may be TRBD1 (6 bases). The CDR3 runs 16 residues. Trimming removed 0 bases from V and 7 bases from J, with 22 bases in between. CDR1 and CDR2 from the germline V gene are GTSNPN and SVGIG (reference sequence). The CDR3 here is CAWSVSLLRGSGEQYF. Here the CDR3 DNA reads TGTGCCTGGAGTGTTTCCCTCCTCAGGGGCTCGGGAGAGCAGTACTTC.